This TCR beta chain comes out of a study of read filtering for tumor transcriptome and immune sequencing. The overall study: TCR-mapped reads were about 3.5 to 11 million with IR-seq versus about 85 to 1273 with RNA-seq.

Germline CDR1 reads SGDLS; CDR2 reads YYNGEE. The CDR3 contains 19 residues. Unmatched junction bases numbered 10, after V lost 0 bases and J lost 1 base. The library was built from around 0.4 ug RNA with molecular barcoded adaptors for alpha/delta and beta/gamma chains. MiXCR, run by TCRdb on the reads, gives a single entry per CDR3 protein. This sample has roughly 68,000 distinct CDR3 sequences, with 14% found just once. The source is a donor at least 40 years old with multiple myeloma. Sequenced input: a population of CD138-negative cells sorted from bone marrow. The J gene is TRBJ2-1, the V gene TRBV9, with 10 bases fitting TRBD2. In DNA, the CDR3 is TGTGCCAGCAGCGTAGGCCTCCCCTCACTAGCGGGATCCTACAATGAGCAGTTCTTC. It yields the protein CASSVGLPSLAGSYNEQFF.